The next 26 T cell receptor beta chains were all read from a single sample in a study of identical twins. TCRdb re-analysed the 5' RACE reads in MiXCR, keeping a single row per CDR3 protein. This sample carries about 300,000 distinct CDR3 sequences, approximately 13% of them seen once, and the ten largest clones take around 7.2%. This same sample was also taken into another study, of yellow fever vaccine responses in identical twins.

Specimen: CD8+ T cells sorted from blood. All receptors derive from a woman between 18 and 29 years old in good health.

This clonotype was picked up a small number of times. This chain joins TRBV7-9 and TRBJ2-1; unclear D gene. The CDR3 extends over 13 amino acids. CDR1 is SEHNR and CDR2 is FQNEAQ in the germline V gene (reference sequence). The V gene lost 3 bases and the J gene lost 5 bases, with 8 bases spanning the gap. Written as DNA, the CDR3 is TGTGCCAGCAGCTTTTTAGTGAACAATGAGCAGTTCTTC. It codes for CASSFLVNNEQFF.

This clonotype occurred many times. The chain links TRBV5-1 to TRBJ2-2; 7 bases agree with TRBD1. The germline V gene has CDR1 SGHRS and CDR2 YFSETQ. V shed 1 base, J shed 1 base, and the junction held 7 bases outside the gene matches. This CDR3 is built from 17 residues. CDR3 nucleotides: TGCGCCAGCAGCTTGTATCCGGACAGGCTGAACACCGGGGAGCTGTTTTTT. It specifies CASSLYPDRLNTGELFF.

There are a few counts of this clonotype. The chain combines TRBV9 with TRBJ1-2; 8 bases are a match to TRBD1. V trimming: 3 bases; J trimming: 0 bases; junction bases outside the gene matches: 4. This CDR3 is built from 15 residues. In germline, CDR1 is SGDLS, CDR2 YYNGEE. The DNA for the CDR3 is TGTGCCAGCAGCGCCGGGACAGGCTCTAACTATGGCTACACCTTC. Translated, it gives CASSAGTGSNYGYTF.

The V gene is TRBV29-1, the J gene TRBJ1-3; tentatively, D is TRBD1 (5 bases). Trimming pared 4 bases from V and 2 bases from J, leaving 9 bases between. Germline loops: CDR1 SQVTM, CDR2 ANQGSEA. CDR3 length: 13 residues. The CDR3 bases are TGCAGCGTTGTGGTAGGGGCTGGAAACACCATATATTTT. Amino acid sequence: CSVVVGAGNTIYF.

V is TRBV4-1 and J is TRBJ2-5; 8 nucleotides match TRBD1. The CDR3 is 16 residues long. The germline gives CDR1 MGHRA, CDR2 YSYEKL. V lost 0 bases and J lost 3; bases outside the gene matches: 6. CDR3 nucleotide sequence: TGCGCCAGCAGCCAAGATCTAACAGGGGGAGAAGAGACCCAGTACTTC. Its translation: CASSQDLTGGEETQYF.

The chain links TRBV19 to TRBJ1-5; D unclear. V shed 1 base and J shed 7 bases, with 11 bases lying between them. The V gene's germline CDR1 is LNHDA and CDR2 SQIVND (reference sequence). The CDR3 totals 14 residues. The CDR3 nucleotides are TGTGCCAGTAGTATAGGAGCCGCGGGGCAGCCCCAGCATTTT. Amino acid sequence: CASSIGAAGQPQHF.

The rearrangement links TRBV24-1 to TRBJ2-1; 7 bases are a match to TRBD1. The V and J ends lost 3 bases and 4 bases, in that order; junction bases with no gene match: 14. Germline V gives CDR1 KGHDR, CDR2 SFDVKD. The CDR3 is 18 residues long. CDR3 in DNA: TGTGCCACCAGTGATGGACCCCCCGGGGACAGACTTTACAATGAGCAGTTCTTC. This codes for CATSDGPPGDRLYNEQFF.

In this sample, this clonotype turned up a few times. V usage is TRBV20-1 and J usage is TRBJ2-1, with 7 bases matching TRBD1. The CDR3 is 15 residues long. Germline V lookup: CDR1 DFQATT, CDR2 SNEGSKA (reference sequence). V lost 4 bases, J lost 4 bases, and 10 bases stayed unmatched. Here the CDR3 DNA reads TGCAGTGCTAAGTCTGGGGACAGAGTTTACAATGAGCAGTTCTTC. Protein: CSAKSGDRVYNEQFF.

The rearrangement links TRBV5-1 to TRBJ1-1, with a tentative D call TRBD1 (5 bases). The CDR3 covers 15 residues. Germline values: CDR1 SGHRS, CDR2 YFSETQ. Trimming removed 0 bases from V and 1 base from J, with 10 bases in between. The CDR3 DNA sequence: TGCGCCAGCAGCTTGGATAGGACACCGAACACTGAAGCTTTCTTT. Residues: CASSLDRTPNTEAFF.

This clonotype was seen a handful of times. The V call is TRBV15, the J call TRBJ2-1; D gene ambiguous. V gave up 6 bases and J gave up 8 bases, with 14 bases separating them. From germline, CDR1 is LNHNV and CDR2 YYDKDF (reference sequence). The CDR3 extends over 13 amino acids. CDR3 in amino acids: CATRRSGSDEQFF. The CDR3 nucleotides are TGTGCCACCAGGCGTAGTGGTTCGGATGAGCAGTTCTTC.

The chain employs TRBV6-5 and TRBJ2-1, with D maybe TRBD2 (6 bases). Germline lookup yields CDR1 MNHEY and CDR2 SVGAGI. The ends were cut back, 0 bases at V and 5 bases at J, with 17 bases in the middle. The CDR3 is 17 residues long. The DNA of the CDR3 is TGTGCCAGCAGTTACTCTCTTATGCCCGGGGGTCACAATGAGCAGTTCTTC. As protein: CASSYSLMPGGHNEQFF.

This clonotype was recorded a few times. The genes are TRBV15 and TRBJ2-3; a weak D match, TRBD1 (6 bases). Germline V lookup: CDR1 LNHNV, CDR2 YYDKDF (reference sequence). The CDR3 consists of 16 residues. V was clipped by 4 bases and J by 6 bases, with 20 bases between them. The CDR3 nucleotides are TGTGCCACCAGCACACCGGACAGCCCCCTGGGGGATACGCAGTATTTT. Protein sequence: CATSTPDSPLGDTQYF.

This clonotype came up a few times. This sequence joins TRBV20-1 and TRBJ2-3; perhaps TRBD2 as D (6 bases). Germline V gene lookup returns CDR1 DFQATT and CDR2 SNEGSKA (reference sequence). The CDR3 runs to 13 residues. Between the trimmed V and J ends, which lost 3 bases and 2 bases, there was a span of 9 bases. CDR3 amino acids: CSARREYTDTQYF. DNA of the CDR3: TGCAGTGCTAGGCGGGAATACACAGATACGCAGTATTTT.

V and J are TRBV2 and TRBJ2-5, with a weak D call TRBD1 (5 bases). V lost 3 bases and J lost 3, with 14 bases in between. The CDR3 length is 15 residues. Germline V gene sequence: CDR1 SNHLY, CDR2 FYNNEI. CDR3 bases: TGTGCCAGCAGTGAGATTCACAGGTCTGAAGAGACCCAGTACTTC. Its protein is CASSEIHRSEETQYF.

The chain is built from TRBV5-5 and TRBJ2-1; 9 bases are shared with TRBD2. The CDR3 consists of 14 residues. Germline V gene lookup returns CDR1 SGHKS and CDR2 YYEKEE (reference sequence). With V trimmed by 0 bases and J by 7 bases, 2 bases remained unmatched. CDR3 protein: CASSLETSGNEQFF. Written as DNA, the CDR3 is TGTGCCAGCAGCTTGGAGACTAGCGGTAATGAGCAGTTCTTC.

This clonotype was detected many times. The chain combines TRBV12-3 or TRBV12-4 with TRBJ2-1; no definite D call. Trimming shortened V by 8 bases and J by 8 bases, and 10 bases separated the two germline ends. CDR3 size: 11 residues. This chain's CDR3 is CASSKNHEQFF. Written as DNA, the CDR3 is TGTGCCAGCTCGAAGAACCATGAGCAGTTCTTC.

This clonotype was seen a handful of times. V is TRBV7-6 and J is TRBJ2-3; D ambiguous. The CDR3 runs 16 residues. Germline CDR1 is SGHVS and CDR2 is FNYEAQ. Trimming stripped 1 base from V and 1 base from J, with 12 bases between. The CDR3: CASSLGPLAGTDTQYF. CDR3 DNA: TGTGCCAGCAGCTTAGGGCCACTTGCTGGCACAGATACGCAGTATTTT.

Ten or more counts support this clonotype. The chain employs TRBV11-2 and TRBJ1-3, with D hard to call. This CDR3 has 15 residues. The germline V gene has CDR1 SGHAT and CDR2 FQNNGV. Trimming left V 1 base short and J 1 base short, with 8 bases between. The DNA for the CDR3 is TGTGCCAGCAGCTTAGCCGGTTCTTCTGGAAACACCATATATTTT. It codes for CASSLAGSSGNTIYF. The entire variable domain, with the rest obtained from reference TRBV11-2 and TRBJ1-3, is as follows: EAGVAQSPRYKIIEKRQSVAFWCNPISGHATLYWYQQILGQGPKLLIQFQNNGVVDDSQLPKDRFSAERLKGVDSTLKIQPAKLEDSAVYLCASSLAGSSGNTIYFGEGSWLTVV.

This clonotype was observed a handful of times. The V call is TRBV27, the J call TRBJ2-3; 14 bases are shared with TRBD2. The V segment lost 3 bases and the J segment 4 bases; nucleotides outside the gene matches: 6. The CDR3 has 17 amino acids. The V gene's germline CDR1 is MNHEY and CDR2 SMNVEV (reference sequence). Written as DNA, the CDR3 is TGTGCCAGCAGTTTGTTGACTAGCGGGGGGGCATCAGATACGCAGTATTTT. This translates into CASSLLTSGGASDTQYF.

The CDR3 sequence is CSARVQGRYTF. For the CDR3, the DNA is TGCAGTGCTAGAGTCCAGGGCCGCTACACCTTC. The V and J genes are TRBV20-1 and TRBJ1-2; a possible D gene is TRBD1 (5 bases). This CDR3 has 11 amino acids. Germline loops: CDR1 DFQATT, CDR2 SNEGSKA (reference sequence). Trimming shortened V by 1 base and J by 9 bases, and 9 bases separated the two germline ends.

CDR3 coding DNA: TGCAGCGTTGTATCCCCCTATGTGGGTACCGGGGAGCTGTTTTTT. This sequence encodes CSVVSPYVGTGELFF. The chain joins TRBV29-1 to TRBJ2-2; D ambiguous. The V end was cut by 4 bases, the J end by 5 bases, with 17 bases between. The length of the CDR3 is 15 residues. Germline CDR1 reads SQVTM; CDR2 reads ANQGSEA.

This clonotype was seen repeatedly, ten times or more. The V call is TRBV7-9, the J call TRBJ1-5, with D uncertain. There are 13 residues in the CDR3. Trimming left V 5 bases short and J 4 bases short, with 9 bases between. Germline assignment: CDR1 SEHNR and CDR2 FQNEAQ (reference sequence). CDR3 amino acids: CASSPGSNQPQHF. CDR3 DNA: TGTGCCAGCAGCCCCGGGTCTAATCAGCCCCAGCATTTT.

The DNA of the CDR3 is TGCAGCTCTGAGGGGGGGCTTCGAGGGACTGAAGCTTTCTTT. It encodes CSSEGGLRGTEAFF. The rearrangement uses TRBV29-1 and TRBJ1-1, with D perhaps TRBD1 (6 bases). This CDR3 comprises 14 residues. Germline CDR1 reads SQVTM; CDR2 reads ANQGSEA. Between the trimmed V and J ends, which lost 8 bases and 5 bases, there was a span of 21 bases.

This clonotype appeared many times. V usage is TRBV12-3 or TRBV12-4 and J usage is TRBJ2-1, with D perhaps matching TRBD1 (5 bases). CDR3 length: 12 residues. Deletions cut 5 bases from V and 10 bases from J, with 12 bases between. This CDR3 is CASSSRVWEQFF. The DNA for the CDR3 is TGTGCCAGCAGTAGCAGGGTTTGGGAGCAGTTCTTC.

This clonotype was detected a few times. The chain is built from TRBV4-1 and TRBJ2-5; 8 nucleotides match TRBD1. V lost 3 bases, J lost 3 bases, and 6 bases stayed unmatched. The V gene's germline CDR1 is MGHRA and CDR2 YSYEKL. The CDR3 is 15 amino acids. The CDR3 nucleotides read TGCGCCAGCAGCCACTCCCAGACAGGGGAAGAGACCCAGTACTTC. It is translated as CASSHSQTGEETQYF.

This clonotype was observed at least ten times. The genes are TRBV6-1 and TRBJ2-7; possibly TRBD1 for D (6 bases). This CDR3 is 14 amino acids long. V was trimmed by 6 bases and J by 1 base, leaving 13 bases between them. Per germline, CDR1 MNHNS and CDR2 SASEGT. CDR3 in DNA: TGTGCCAGCAGCCCTATTGGACAGTCCTACGAGCAGTACGTC. It specifies CASSPIGQSYEQYV.